The present TCR beta chain was sequenced within a study of brain metastases from non-small cell lung cancer. Measured with immunoSEQ multiplex PCR; TCRdb has only the in-frame clones, and not every one. The sample contains over 2,000 clones, about nine tenths of which appear only once. The CDR3 runs to 16 residues. Germline CDR1 is SEHNR and CDR2 is FQNEAQ (reference sequence). Trimming pared 0 bases from V and 3 bases from J, leaving 13 bases between. The sequenced material came from tumor-adjacent normal tissue. The TCR sequence derives from a donor at least 40 years old with non-small cell lung cancer. This chain links TRBV7-9 with TRBJ2-3; D ambiguous. CDR3 loop: CASSLALVAETDTQYF. CDR3 coding DNA: TGTGCCAGCAGCTTAGCTTTGGTCGCCGAGACAGATACGCAGTATTTT.